This T cell receptor (beta chain) came from a study of OX40 agonist ivuxolimab in advanced cancers. The count of this clone is one. Its antigen is unidentified. Overall study findings and caveats: Still undetermined is the antigen specificity of the expanded peripheral T cells. The authors also found low normalized T-cell clonal expansion in some nonresponders.

Produced via immunoSEQ multiplex PCR; TCRdb's table is partial and in-frame only. The table lists tens of thousands of clones, roughly nine tenths of them singletons. CDR1 is SEHNR, CDR2 FQNEAQ, per germline (reference sequence). Trimming removed 0 bases from V and 4 bases from J, with 12 bases in between. The CDR3 is made up of 15 amino acids. The TCR comes from an adult with an advanced solid tumor such as melanoma, head and neck, liver or kidney cancer. This chain uses TRBV7-9 with TRBJ1-2; a possible D gene is TRBD1 (6 bases). The sample here was CD4+ or CD8+ T cells sorted from blood, taken in a trial of the OX40 agonist ivuxolimab. The CDR3 nucleotides are TGTGCCAGCAGCTTAGCAGGCGGGGGCGCCTATGGCTACACCTTC. The encoded protein is CASSLAGGGAYGYTF.